This T cell receptor beta chain was found in a study of tumor-infiltrating lymphocytes in primary liver carcinoma. Using a constant-region primer together with ProtoScript II reverse transcriptase, TCR beta cDNA was made from roughly 500 ng of total RNA. Generation of the TCR beta libraries relied on three nested multiplex PCR rounds using slightly modified ARM-PCR. TCRdb processed the multiplex PCR reads anew with MiXCR; each CDR3 protein has one entry. The data contain around 190,000 distinct CDR3 sequences, around four fifths of them singletons. The roughly 18-32 mg bulk tissue piece was not sorted before simultaneous RNA and DNA extraction. A note on this clonotype: It may be a read error: a sequence one base away is much more abundant.

This receptor was identified in a man between 35 and 55 years old with primary liver carcinoma and hepatitis B virus infection. The sample comprised tumor tissue from primary liver carcinoma.

The CDR3 bases are TGTGTCAGCAGTCCACTTAACGAGCAGTACTTC. Its translation: CVSSPLNEQYF. V is TRBV28 and J is TRBJ2-7, with no clear D. This CDR3 is built from 11 residues. From germline, CDR1 is MDHEN and CDR2 SYDVKM.